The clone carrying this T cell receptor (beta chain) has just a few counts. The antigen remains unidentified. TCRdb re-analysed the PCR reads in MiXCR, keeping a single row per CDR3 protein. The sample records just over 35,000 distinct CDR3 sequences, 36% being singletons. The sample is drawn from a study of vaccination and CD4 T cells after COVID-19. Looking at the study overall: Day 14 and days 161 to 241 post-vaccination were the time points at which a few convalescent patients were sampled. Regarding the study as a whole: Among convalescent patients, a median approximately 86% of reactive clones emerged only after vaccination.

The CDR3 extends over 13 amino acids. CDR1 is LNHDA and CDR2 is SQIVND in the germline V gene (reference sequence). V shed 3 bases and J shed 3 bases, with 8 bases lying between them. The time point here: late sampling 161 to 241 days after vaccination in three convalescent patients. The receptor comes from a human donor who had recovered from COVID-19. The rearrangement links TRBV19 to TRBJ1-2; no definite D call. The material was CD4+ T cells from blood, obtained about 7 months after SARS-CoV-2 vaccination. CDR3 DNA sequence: TGTGCCAGTAGTATCTCTTTGGACTATGGCTACACCTTC. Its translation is CASSISLDYGYTF.